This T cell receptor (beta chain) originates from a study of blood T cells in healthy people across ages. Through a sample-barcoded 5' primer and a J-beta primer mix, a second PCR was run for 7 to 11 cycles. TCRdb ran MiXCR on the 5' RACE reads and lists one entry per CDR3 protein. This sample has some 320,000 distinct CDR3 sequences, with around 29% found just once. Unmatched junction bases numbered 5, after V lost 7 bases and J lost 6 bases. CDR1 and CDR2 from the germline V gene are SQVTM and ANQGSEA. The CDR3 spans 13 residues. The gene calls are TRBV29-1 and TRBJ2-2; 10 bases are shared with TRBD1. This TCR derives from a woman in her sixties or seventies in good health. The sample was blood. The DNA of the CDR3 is TGCAGCGCCGGACAGGGGGGGCCCGGGGAGCTGTTTTTT. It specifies CSAGQGGPGELFF.